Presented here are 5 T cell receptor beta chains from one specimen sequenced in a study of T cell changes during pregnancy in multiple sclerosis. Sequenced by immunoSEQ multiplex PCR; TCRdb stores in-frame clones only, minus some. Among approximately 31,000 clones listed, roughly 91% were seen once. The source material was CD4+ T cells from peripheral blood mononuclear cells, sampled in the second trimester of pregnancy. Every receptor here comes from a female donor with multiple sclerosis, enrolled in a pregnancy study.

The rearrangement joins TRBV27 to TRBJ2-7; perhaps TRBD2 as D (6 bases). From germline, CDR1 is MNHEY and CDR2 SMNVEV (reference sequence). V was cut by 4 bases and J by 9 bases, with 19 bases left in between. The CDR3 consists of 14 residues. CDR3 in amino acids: CASSYLGTSGVQYF. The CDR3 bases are TGTGCCAGCAGTTACCTAGGGACCTCGGGAGTGCAGTACTTC.

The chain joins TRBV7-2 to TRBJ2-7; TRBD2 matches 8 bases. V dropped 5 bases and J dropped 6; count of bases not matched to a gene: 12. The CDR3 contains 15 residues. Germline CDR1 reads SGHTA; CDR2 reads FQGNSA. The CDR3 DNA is TGTGCCAGCAGCCGAGGGGGGAGCGGGAGTCCCGAGCAGTACTTC. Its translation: CASSRGGSGSPEQYF.

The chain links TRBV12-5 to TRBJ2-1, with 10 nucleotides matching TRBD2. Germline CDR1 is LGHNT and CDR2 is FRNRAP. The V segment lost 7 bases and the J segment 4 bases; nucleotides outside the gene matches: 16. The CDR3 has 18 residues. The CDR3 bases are TGTGCTAGTGCTTCTCATTTCCCAGCGGGAGGGGGGTACAATGAGCAGTTCTTC. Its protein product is CASASHFPAGGGYNEQFF.

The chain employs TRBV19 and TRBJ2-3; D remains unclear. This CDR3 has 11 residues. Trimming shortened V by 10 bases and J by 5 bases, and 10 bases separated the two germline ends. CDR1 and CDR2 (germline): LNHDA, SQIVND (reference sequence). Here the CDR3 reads CATKSGDTQYF. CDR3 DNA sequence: TGTGCCACCAAGTCCGGAGATACGCAGTATTTT.

The CDR3 region is CASSPQGTYNEQFF. For the CDR3, the DNA is TGTGCCAGCTCACCGCAGGGGACCTACAATGAGCAGTTCTTC. The chain combines TRBV18 with TRBJ2-1, with D perhaps TRBD1 (6 bases). The germline V gene encodes CDR1 KGHSH and CDR2 LQKENI. The CDR3 totals 14 residues. The germline V and J ends were trimmed by 3 bases and 2 bases, with 8 bases remaining between them.